Listed below are T cell receptor beta chains from one sample, sequenced in a study of blood T cell repertoires in COVID-19. Generated by immunoSEQ multiplex PCR, the TCRdb table keeps only in-frame clones and is missing some. The table records approximately 240,000 clones, 70% to 90% of them present only once. The sequencing sample was made of peripheral blood. Source of these receptors: a man aged 45-60 years with acute or convalescent COVID-19. The CDR3 runs from the conserved cysteine through the conserved F or W. A D gene is named only where the DNA matches it firmly. The size entry is marked missing in some rows and otherwise reads once, few, many or a size class.

V: TRBV2
size: .
J: TRBJ1-2
D: .
length: 16
DNA: TGTGCCAGCAGTAAAGATGGACAGCCCGCGGACTATGGCTACACCTTC
CDR3: CASSKDGQPADYGYTF

V: TRBV12-3/TRBV12-4
size: .
J: TRBJ2-7
D: .
length: 13
DNA: TGTGCCAGCAGCCGGGGAAACGAGAACGAGCAGTACTTC
CDR3: CASSRGNENEQYF

V: TRBV11-2
size: .
J: TRBJ2-2
D: .
length: 15
DNA: TGTGCCAGCAGCTTAGGGGGGCGCGGCACCGGGGAGCTGTTTTTT
CDR3: CASSLGGRGTGELFF

V: TRBV30
size: .
J: TRBJ2-7
D: TRBD2
length: 14
DNA: TGTGCCTGGAGTTTGCTAGCGGGAGTGTCCCCGCAGTACTTC
CDR3: CAWSLLAGVSPQYF

V: TRBV14
size: .
J: TRBJ1-2
D: TRBD1
length: 17
DNA: TGTGCCAGCAGTCTTAATAGGGCGGGACAGGGCAACTATGGCTACACCTTC
CDR3: CASSLNRAGQGNYGYTF

V: TRBV20-1
size: few
J: TRBJ2-2
D: TRBD1
length: 15
DNA: TGCAGTGCTAGTATAGGACAGGGTTGGCCCGGGGAGCTGTTTTTT
CDR3: CSASIGQGWPGELFF

V: TRBV28
size: .
J: TRBJ2-7
D: .
length: 15
DNA: TGTGCCAGCAGTTTAAGGCGAAGCCCGGGGTACGAGCAGTACTTC
CDR3: CASSLRRSPGYEQYF

V: TRBV11-3
size: .
J: TRBJ1-2
D: .
length: 13
DNA: TGTGCCAGCAGCTTCCGGACAGAATATGGCTACACCTTC
CDR3: CASSFRTEYGYTF

V: TRBV19
size: .
J: TRBJ2-7
D: TRBD1
length: 15
DNA: TGTGCCAGTAGTGAGGGTGGTCAGGGGGCCTACGAGCAGTACTTC
CDR3: CASSEGGQGAYEQYF

V: TRBV7-9
size: .
J: TRBJ1-5
D: .
length: 14
DNA: TGTGCCAGCGGCGGGTATCGTGACAATCAGCCCCAGCATTTT
CDR3: CASGGYRDNQPQHF

V: TRBV4-1
size: .
J: TRBJ2-1
D: TRBD2
length: 14
DNA: TGCGCCAGCAGCCCGGCGGGAGGGTACAATGAGCAGTTCTTC
CDR3: CASSPAGGYNEQFF

V: TRBV11-3
size: .
J: TRBJ2-7
D: TRBD1
length: 20
DNA: TGTGCCAGCAGCTCCGTACGCGATGTCCTACGGGACAGGGCGCCCTACGAGCAGTACTTC
CDR3: CASSSVRDVLRDRAPYEQYF

V: TRBV14
size: .
J: TRBJ2-1
D: TRBD2
length: 15
DNA: TGTGCCAGCAGCCAGCGAGCGGGGGCCTACAATGAGCAGTTCTTC
CDR3: CASSQRAGAYNEQFF

V: TRBV7-9
size: .
J: TRBJ2-7
D: .
length: 12
DNA: TGTGCCAGCACCACGACAGCCTACGAGCAGTACTTC
CDR3: CASTTTAYEQYF

V: TRBV28
size: .
J: TRBJ1-3
D: .
length: 15
DNA: TGTGCCAGCAGGATACAGGGAGCTCTTGGAAACACCATATATTTT
CDR3: CASRIQGALGNTIYF

V: TRBV10-3
size: .
J: TRBJ2-7
D: TRBD2
length: 14
DNA: TGTGCCATCAGGGGACTAGCCTCCGGCAACGAGCAGTACTTC
CDR3: CAIRGLASGNEQYF

V: TRBV9
size: .
J: TRBJ2-2
D: TRBD1
length: 18
DNA: TGTGCCAGCAGCGTAGAACCCTACCGGACAGGGAGCGCCGGGGAGCTGTTTTTT
CDR3: CASSVEPYRTGSAGELFF

V: TRBV4-1
size: .
J: TRBJ2-5
D: .
length: 14
DNA: TGCGCCAGCAGCCAACTAGGATTTCAAGAGACCCAGTACTTC
CDR3: CASSQLGFQETQYF

V: TRBV10-1
size: .
J: TRBJ1-1
D: .
length: 14
DNA: TGCGCCAGCAGTGAGTCGATCCGGGAAACTGAAGCTTTCTTT
CDR3: CASSESIRETEAFF

V: TRBV2
size: .
J: TRBJ2-5
D: .
length: 13
DNA: TGTGCCAGCAGTGACGGACAGCGGGAGACCCAGTACTTC
CDR3: CASSDGQRETQYF

V: TRBV18
size: once
J: TRBJ2-6
D: .
length: 16
DNA: TGTGCCAGCTCACCAGGGGGGGCTATAGGGGCCAACGTCCTGACTTTC
CDR3: CASSPGGAIGANVLTF

V: TRBV19
size: .
J: TRBJ1-5
D: .
length: 14
DNA: TGTGCCAGTAGTTGGGACATGAGGGATCAGCCCCAGCATTTT
CDR3: CASSWDMRDQPQHF

V: TRBV27
size: .
J: TRBJ1-6
D: .
length: 17
DNA: TGTGCCAGCAGTCCCGCGCCGGTGTTAGGAGGTAATTCACCCCTCCACTTT
CDR3: CASSPAPVLGGNSPLHF

V: TRBV19
size: .
J: TRBJ1-2
D: .
length: 12
DNA: TGTGCCAGTAGTTTGGGGGGAGAAGGCTACACCTTC
CDR3: CASSLGGEGYTF